This T cell receptor (beta chain) derives from a study of blood T cell repertoires in COVID-19. Study summary: Acute-phase and convalescent COVID-19 samples originated in the United States, Italy and Spain.

Germline V gives CDR1 LNHDA, CDR2 SQIVND (reference sequence). CDR3 length: 13 amino acids. Trimming at V came to 5 bases and at J to 5 bases, leaving 3 bases not matched to a gene. This clone appeared once. The protocol was immunoSEQ multiplex PCR, while the TCRdb copy is restricted to in-frame clones and leaves out a portion. Of 250,000 to 300,000 clones in the sample, roughly 89% were seen once. Sequenced: peripheral blood. The sequence was collected from a woman aged 35 to 49 who had recovered from COVID-19. The chain recombines TRBV19 with TRBJ2-5; 9 nucleotides match TRBD2. The CDR3 DNA follows: TGTGCCAGTAGTCAAGGACTAGCGGAGACCCAGTACTTC. Its translation: CASSQGLAETQYF.